Listed below are T cell receptor beta chains from one sample, sequenced in a study of blood T cell repertoires in COVID-19. The repertoire was sequenced with immunoSEQ multiplex PCR; TCRdb's copy has only in-frame clones and lacks some. In the table there are fewer than 85,000 clones, more than 70% of which are singletons. Sample: peripheral blood. The receptors were gathered from a man aged 65 to 85 with COVID-19, enrolled during active disease. CDR3s include the opening cysteine and the closing phenylalanine or tryptophan. The D gene is left open where the match is weak. Expanded clones are given a class, and other clones once, few, many or no size at all.

TRBD1	many	TRBJ2-2	TRBV25-1	TGTGCCAGCAGTGACCCCCGACAGGGCAATACCGGGGAGCTGTTTTTT	CASSDPRQGNTGELFF
TRBD2	NA	TRBJ2-1	TRBV5-4	TGTGCCAGCAGCCTGGAGGGACTACCATACAATGAGCAGTTCTTC	CASSLEGLPYNEQFF
TRBD1	NA	TRBJ1-2	TRBV27	TGTGCCAGCAGTCTAACAGGGGACTATGGCTACACCTTC	CASSLTGDYGYTF
TRBD1	NA	TRBJ2-3	TRBV6-1	TGTGCCAGCAGTGAAAGGCACAGGGGCTCAGATACGCAGTATTTT	CASSERHRGSDTQYF
NA	few	TRBJ1-3	TRBV12-3/TRBV12-4	TGTGCCAGCAGTTTGGGGCGGAACACCATATATTTT	CASSLGRNTIYF
TRBD2	NA	TRBJ2-7	TRBV4-3	TGCGCCAGCAGCCGGGGACTAGCGATTTCCTACGAGCAGTACTTC	CASSRGLAISYEQYF
TRBD1	NA	TRBJ1-5	TRBV6-5	TGTGCCAGCAGTTCAGGGGGACAGCCCCAGCATTTT	CASSSGGQPQHF
TRBD2	NA	TRBJ2-3	TRBV5-6	TGTGCCAGCAGCTTGCAAAGAGCGGGAAGTTATGGAGATACGCAGTATTTT	CASSLQRAGSYGDTQYF
TRBD1	NA	TRBJ1-2	TRBV11-2	TGTGCCAGCAGCGTCACCGGGACAGGAAACTATGGCTACACCTTC	CASSVTGTGNYGYTF
NA	NA	TRBJ1-1	TRBV19	TGTGCCAGTAGTAGATCTATAGACAGAATGAACACTGAAGCTTTCTTT	CASSRSIDRMNTEAFF
NA	NA	TRBJ1-3	TRBV5-4	TGTGCCAGCAGACCCACAGGGACTGGAAACACCATATATTTT	CASRPTGTGNTIYF
TRBD1	NA	TRBJ2-3	TRBV3-1/TRBV3-2	TGTGCCAGCAGCCACCTGGCAGGGGGCACGAATACGCAGTATTTT	CASSHLAGGTNTQYF
NA	few	TRBJ1-2	TRBV9	TGTGCCAGCAGCGCTGGGACTGGGGGCTATGGCTACACCTTC	CASSAGTGGYGYTF
NA	NA	TRBJ1-1	TRBV3-1/TRBV3-2	TGTGCCAGCAGCCAAGATGGGGTGGGGGCACGTACTGAAGCTTTCTTT	CASSQDGVGARTEAFF
NA	NA	TRBJ1-5	TRBV7-2	TGTGCCAGCAGCGCCAACAGATTAAGCAATCAGCCCCAGCATTTT	CASSANRLSNQPQHF
NA	NA	TRBJ1-5	TRBV2	TGTGCCAGCAGTGATTTGGGGGGGAATCAGCCCCAGCATTTT	CASSDLGGNQPQHF
NA	NA	TRBJ2-7	TRBV18	TGTGCCAGCTCACCGGACAGTAACTACGAGCAGTACTTC	CASSPDSNYEQYF
TRBD2	NA	TRBJ2-3	TRBV7-3	TGTGCCAGCAGCCAACTAGCGGGGGGGACAGATACGCAGTATTTT	CASSQLAGGTDTQYF
NA	NA	TRBJ2-3	TRBV5-1	TGCGCCAGCAGCGATCGGGGTAACGCAGATACGCAGTATTTT	CASSDRGNADTQYF
NA	NA	TRBJ1-4	TRBV18	TGTGCCAGCTCTGAACAGTCTAATAATGAAAAACTGTTTTTT	CASSEQSNNEKLFF
NA	few	TRBJ2-3	TRBV9	TGTGCCAGCAGCCAGAACTACATTCGCACAGATACGCAGTATTTT	CASSQNYIRTDTQYF
NA	NA	TRBJ1-1	TRBV28	TGTGCCAGCAGTGGAGTTGAGGGAGCTTTCTTT	CASSGVEGAFF
TRBD1	few	TRBJ1-5	TRBV28	TGTGCCAGCAGTTTTCCGGGACAGCATCAGCCCCAGCATTTT	CASSFPGQHQPQHF
NA	once	TRBJ1-1	TRBV5-5	TGTGCCAGCAGCTTAACGACAGGCTTGAGCACTGAAGCTTTCTTT	CASSLTTGLSTEAFF
TRBD1	once	TRBJ1-4	TRBV28	TGTGCCAGCAGTTTATCGCCCGGACAGGGTGATAGTGAGAAAAAACTGTTTTTT	CASSLSPGQGDSEKKLFF
TRBD1	NA	TRBJ1-5	TRBV10-3	TGTGCCATCAAACAGGGGGCAGATCAGCCCCAGCATTTT	CAIKQGADQPQHF
NA	NA	TRBJ1-3	TRBV29-1	TGCAGCGTGCACAGGTTCCTCTCTGGAAACACCATATATTTT	CSVHRFLSGNTIYF
TRBD1	NA	TRBJ1-1	TRBV27	TGTGCCAGCAGCCGCCAATCAACGGACAGGGAGACTTTCTTT	CASSRQSTDRETFF
NA	NA	TRBJ2-1	TRBV6-5	TGTGCCAGCAACCCGGGCGGGGAGCAGTTCTTC	CASNPGGEQFF
TRBD2	NA	TRBJ2-7	TRBV6-5	TGTGCCAGCAGTCGCTCACTAGCGGGAGAACACGAGCAGTACTTC	CASSRSLAGEHEQYF
TRBD1	NA	TRBJ2-7	TRBV18	TGTGCCAGCTCCGAGACAGGGGGAGACTACGAGCAGTACTTC	CASSETGGDYEQYF
TRBD1	NA	TRBJ1-5	TRBV6-1	TGTGCCAGCAGTGAAAGACAGGGCGTAGAGATTGGGGGCAATCAGCCCCAGCATTTT	CASSERQGVEIGGNQPQHF
NA	few	TRBJ1-3	TRBV11-2	TGTGCCAGCAGCCATCAGGGAGGAAACACCATATATTTT	CASSHQGGNTIYF
NA	few	TRBJ2-1	TRBV4-2	TGTGCCAGCAGCCAAGATACGCGTTACAATGAGCAGTTCTTC	CASSQDTRYNEQFF
NA	NA	TRBJ1-3	TRBV19	TGTGCCAGTAGTCCCTGGGGGGGCGCTGGAAACACCATATATTTT	CASSPWGGAGNTIYF
NA	NA	TRBJ1-3	TRBV27	TGTGCCAGCAGTTCCACCAGCTATGGGAGCTCTGGAAACACCATATATTTT	CASSSTSYGSSGNTIYF
TRBD2	NA	TRBJ2-2	TRBV7-2	TGTGCCAGCAGCTTAGAGTTGGGACTAGCGGGAGCCACCGGGGAGCTGTTTTTT	CASSLELGLAGATGELFF
TRBD1	NA	TRBJ1-5	TRBV6-5	TGTGCCAGCACCCGGGACAGTCATCAGCCCCAGCATTTT	CASTRDSHQPQHF
NA	NA	TRBJ1-5	TRBV28	TGTGCCAGCAGTTTAATGGTCAGGGCCGCGAGCAATCAGCCCCAGCATTTT	CASSLMVRAASNQPQHF
TRBD1	few	TRBJ1-6	TRBV5-1	TGCGCCAGCAGCTTGGATGACAGGGAGAATTCACCCCTCCACTTT	CASSLDDRENSPLHF